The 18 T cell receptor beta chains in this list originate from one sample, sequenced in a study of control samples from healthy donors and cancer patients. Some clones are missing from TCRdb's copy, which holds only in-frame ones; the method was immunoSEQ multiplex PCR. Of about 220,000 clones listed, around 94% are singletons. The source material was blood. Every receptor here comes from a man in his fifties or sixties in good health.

CDR3 in amino acids: CASSVFDNQPQHF. For the CDR3, the DNA is TGTGCCAGCAGCGTTTTTGACAATCAGCCCCAGCATTTT. This chain links TRBV9 with TRBJ1-5; no clear D. The CDR3 spans 13 residues. V was cut by 2 bases and J by 3 bases, with 6 bases left in between. Per the germline V gene, CDR1 is SGDLS and CDR2 is YYNGEE.

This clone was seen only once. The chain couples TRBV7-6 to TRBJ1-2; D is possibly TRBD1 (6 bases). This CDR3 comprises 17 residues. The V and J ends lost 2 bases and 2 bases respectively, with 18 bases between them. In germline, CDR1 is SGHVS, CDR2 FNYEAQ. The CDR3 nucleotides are TGTGCCAGCAGCTTAAGGCCCCTTGGAGGGACAAACTATGGCTACACCTTC. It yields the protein CASSLRPLGGTNYGYTF.

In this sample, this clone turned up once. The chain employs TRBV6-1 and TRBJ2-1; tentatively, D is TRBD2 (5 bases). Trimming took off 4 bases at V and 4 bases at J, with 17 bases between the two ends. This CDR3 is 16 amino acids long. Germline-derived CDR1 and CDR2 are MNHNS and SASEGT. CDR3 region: CASSAFSGLGYNEQFF. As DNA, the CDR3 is TGTGCCAGCAGTGCATTTTCGGGGTTGGGGTACAATGAGCAGTTCTTC.

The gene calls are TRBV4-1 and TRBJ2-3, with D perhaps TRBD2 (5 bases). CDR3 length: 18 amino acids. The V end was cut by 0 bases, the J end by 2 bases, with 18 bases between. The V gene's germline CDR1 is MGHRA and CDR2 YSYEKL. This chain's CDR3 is CASSQDRSSSHLTDTQYF. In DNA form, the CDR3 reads TGCGCCAGCAGCCAAGATCGAAGTTCTAGCCACCTCACAGATACGCAGTATTTT.

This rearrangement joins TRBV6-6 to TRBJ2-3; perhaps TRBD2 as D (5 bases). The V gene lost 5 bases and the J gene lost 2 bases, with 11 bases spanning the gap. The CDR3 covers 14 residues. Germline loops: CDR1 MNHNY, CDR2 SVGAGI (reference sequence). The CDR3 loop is CASSGSGYTDTQYF. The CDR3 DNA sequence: TGTGCCAGCAGTGGGAGCGGATACACAGATACGCAGTATTTT.

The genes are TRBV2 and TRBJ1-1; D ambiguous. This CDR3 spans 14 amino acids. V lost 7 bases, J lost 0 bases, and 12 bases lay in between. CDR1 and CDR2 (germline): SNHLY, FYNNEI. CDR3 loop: CASTALTVNTEAFF. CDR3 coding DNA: TGTGCCAGCACCGCTCTCACGGTGAACACTGAAGCTTTCTTT. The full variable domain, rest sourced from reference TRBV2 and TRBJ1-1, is EPEVTQTPSHQVTQMGQEVILRCVPISNHLYFYWYRQILGQKVEFLVSFYNNEISEKSEIFDDQFSVERPDGSNFTLKIRSTKLEDSAMYFCASTALTVNTEAFFGQGTRLTVV.

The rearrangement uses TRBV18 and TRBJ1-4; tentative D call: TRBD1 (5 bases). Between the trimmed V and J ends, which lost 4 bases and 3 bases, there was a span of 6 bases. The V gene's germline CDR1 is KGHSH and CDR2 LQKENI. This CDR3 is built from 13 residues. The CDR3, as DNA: TGTGCCAGCTCACGGGGGTCTAATGAAAAACTGTTTTTT. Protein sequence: CASSRGSNEKLFF.

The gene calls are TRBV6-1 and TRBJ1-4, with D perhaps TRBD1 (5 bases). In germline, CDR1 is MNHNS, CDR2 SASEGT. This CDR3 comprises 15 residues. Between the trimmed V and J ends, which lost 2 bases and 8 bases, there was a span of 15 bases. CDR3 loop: CASSERGRVLEKLFF. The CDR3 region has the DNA TGTGCCAGCAGTGAACGGGGCAGGGTTTTGGAAAAACTGTTTTTT.

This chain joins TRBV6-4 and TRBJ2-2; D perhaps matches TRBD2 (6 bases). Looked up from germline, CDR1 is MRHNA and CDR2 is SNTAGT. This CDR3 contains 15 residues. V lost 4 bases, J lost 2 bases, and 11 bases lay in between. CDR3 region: CASSARGLNTGELFF. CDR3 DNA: TGTGCCAGCAGTGCAAGGGGACTCAACACCGGGGAGCTGTTTTTT.

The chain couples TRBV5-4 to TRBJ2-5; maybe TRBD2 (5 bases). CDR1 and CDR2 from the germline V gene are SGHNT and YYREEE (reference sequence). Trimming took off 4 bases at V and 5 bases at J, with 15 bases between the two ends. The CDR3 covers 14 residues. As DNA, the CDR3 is TGTGCCAGCAGCACGGGCCAAGCGGTGGAGACCCAGTACTTC. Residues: CASSTGQAVETQYF.

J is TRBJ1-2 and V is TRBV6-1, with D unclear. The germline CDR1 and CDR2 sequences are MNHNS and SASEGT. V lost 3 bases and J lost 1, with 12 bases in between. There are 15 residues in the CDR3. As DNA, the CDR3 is TGTGCCAGCAGTGAGGCCCCTGCTTTTAACTATGGCTACACCTTC. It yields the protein CASSEAPAFNYGYTF.

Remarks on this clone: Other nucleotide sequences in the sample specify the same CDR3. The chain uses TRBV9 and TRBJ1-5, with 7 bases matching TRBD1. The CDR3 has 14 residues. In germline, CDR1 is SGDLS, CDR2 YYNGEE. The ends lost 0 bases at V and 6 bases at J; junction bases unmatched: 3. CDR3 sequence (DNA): TGTGCCAGCAGCGTAGACGCAGGGGGTCAGCCCCAGCATTTT. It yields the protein CASSVDAGGQPQHF.

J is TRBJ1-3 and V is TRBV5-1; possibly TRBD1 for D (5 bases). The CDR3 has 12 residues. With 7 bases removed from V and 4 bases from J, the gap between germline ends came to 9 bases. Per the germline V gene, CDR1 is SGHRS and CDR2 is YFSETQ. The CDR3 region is CASSQGGNTIYF. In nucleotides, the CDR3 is TGCGCCAGCTCCCAGGGAGGAAACACCATATATTTT. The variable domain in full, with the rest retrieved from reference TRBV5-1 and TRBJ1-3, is KAGVTQTPRYLIKTRGQQVTLSCSPISGHRSVSWYQQTPGQGLQFLFEYFSETQRNKGNFPGRFSGRQFSNSRSEMNVSTLELGDSALYLCASSQGGNTIYFGEGSWLTVV.

The DNA for the CDR3 is TGTGCCACTACCTCCAGTTTTAGACAAGGTGGCTACACCTTC. As protein: CATTSSFRQGGYTF. V usage is TRBV2 and J usage is TRBJ1-2; no reliable D call. The CDR3 is 14 residues long. V shed 10 bases and J shed 7 bases, with 22 bases lying between them. Germline CDR1 and CDR2: SNHLY and FYNNEI.

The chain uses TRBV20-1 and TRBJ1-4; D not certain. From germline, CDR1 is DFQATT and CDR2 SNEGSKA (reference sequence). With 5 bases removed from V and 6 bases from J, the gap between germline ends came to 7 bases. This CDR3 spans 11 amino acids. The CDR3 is CSAPSYEKLFF. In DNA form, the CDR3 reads TGCAGTGCTCCCAGCTATGAAAAACTGTTTTTT.

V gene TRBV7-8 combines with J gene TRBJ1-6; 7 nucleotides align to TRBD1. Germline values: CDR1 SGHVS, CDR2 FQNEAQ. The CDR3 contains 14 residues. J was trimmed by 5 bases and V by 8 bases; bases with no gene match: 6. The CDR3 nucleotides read TGTGCCAGCGCCAGGGGGGTCGATAATTCACCCCTCCACTTT. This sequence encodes CASARGVDNSPLHF.

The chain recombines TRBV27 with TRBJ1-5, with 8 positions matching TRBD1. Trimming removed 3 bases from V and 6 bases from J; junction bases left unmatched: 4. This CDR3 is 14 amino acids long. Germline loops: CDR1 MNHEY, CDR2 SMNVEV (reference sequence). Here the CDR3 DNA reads TGTGCCAGCAGTTTCCGGACAGGGACTCAGCCCCAGCATTTT. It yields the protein CASSFRTGTQPQHF.

The CDR3 sequence: CACQAGGQGYGYTF. The CDR3 region has the DNA TGTGCCTGCCAAGCGGGCGGACAGGGGTATGGCTACACCTTC. The chain links TRBV19 to TRBJ1-2; 9 nucleotides agree with TRBD1. This CDR3 comprises 14 residues. The ends lost 11 bases at V and 5 bases at J; junction bases unmatched: 12. Germline V gene data show CDR1 as LNHDA and CDR2 as SQIVND (reference sequence).